This T cell receptor beta chain was retrieved from a study of blood T cell repertoires in COVID-19. Study information: Donors in the United States, Italy and Spain gave samples during acute or convalescent COVID-19. T cells, B-cell-depleted T cells, or PBMCs provided the cDNA or gDNA that served as material.

In the study's own analysis: For nucleated cells, counts were estimated from reference gene primer amplification. The table came from immunoSEQ multiplex PCR; TCRdb's copy has only in-frame clones and leaves some out. Clone size and the V and J calls come from that table; the DNA yielded D and trimming. The table lists 60,000 to 85,000 clones, around 85% of them singletons. This clonotype was obtained from a human donor in a cohort sampled during active COVID-19. Sequenced: peripheral blood.

CDR3 nucleotides: TGCGCCAGCAGCTTGGGCAGGGATACCGGGGAGCTGTTTTTT. Translated: CASSLGRDTGELFF. This sequence joins TRBV5-1 and TRBJ2-2; the D gene is possibly TRBD1 (5 bases). Germline CDR1 is SGHRS and CDR2 is YFSETQ. V shed 0 bases and J shed 5 bases, with 8 bases lying between them. The CDR3 totals 14 residues.